This record concerns one T cell receptor (beta chain) sequence. Study processing details: Amplified reference gene primers provided the basis for estimating nucleated cell counts. Only in-frame clones appear in the TCRdb table, and some are missing; sequencing was by immunoSEQ multiplex PCR. That table gives V, J and clone size, and the DNA gave D and trimming. The sample yields approximately 300,000 clones, about 82% seen once. The V segment lost 6 bases and the J segment 8 bases; nucleotides outside the gene matches: 13. CDR1 and CDR2 (germline): LGHNA, YNFKEQ. The CDR3 runs to 15 residues. This entry comes from a study of blood T cell repertoires in COVID-19. As for the study in general: Acute and convalescent COVID-19 specimens originated in the United States, Italy and Spain. T cells, B-cell-depleted T cells, or PBMCs provided the cDNA or gDNA that served as material.

The sample taken for sequencing was peripheral blood. This TCR derives from a woman in her forties or fifties with acute or convalescent COVID-19. The chain links TRBV4-2 to TRBJ2-1, with TRBD2 identical over 7 bases. CDR3 coding DNA: TGTGCCAGCAGGCTACTTGGCGGGAGTACGGATGAGCAGTTCTTC. Its translation: CASRLLGGSTDEQFF.